The sequence of this T cell receptor beta chain was determined in a study of shared clonotypes between healthy human individuals. Only in-frame clones appear in the TCRdb table, and some are missing; sequencing was by immunoSEQ multiplex PCR. The sample shows approximately 2,000,000 clones, roughly 92% of them seen only once. V was pared by 5 bases and J by 2 bases, with 8 bases of the junction left unmatched. This CDR3 region has 15 residues. The germline V gene has CDR1 MNHEY and CDR2 SMNVEV (reference sequence). Specimen: naive CD4+ T cells from PBMCs. The subset was: CD45RA+ positively selected. This TCR derives from a young man in good health. Some clones in this sample may be carry-over from other donors' samples. The V and J genes are TRBV27 and TRBJ1-2, with 7 positions matching TRBD1. CDR3 amino acids: CASSRNRDRNYGYTF. DNA for the CDR3: TGTGCCAGCAGTCGAAACCGGGACAGAAACTATGGCTACACCTTC.